This T cell receptor beta chain was identified in a study of post-analysis software for immune sequencing data. Whole-study results and caveats: Compared against controls, patients with multiple sclerosis displayed significantly lower normalized Chao1 diversity. The study found TRBV5-6, TRBV5-1 and TRBV20-1 among four to six TRBV segments more frequent in patients than controls.

Comment on this clonotype: Its specificity is unknown.

The CDR3 has 13 amino acids. V was clipped by 3 bases and J by 6 bases, with 9 bases between them. Germline loops: CDR1 SGHTA, CDR2 FQGTGA. Researchers reported that TCR beta cDNA libraries carried unique molecular identifiers. TCRdb independently ran MiXCR on the PCR reads; one entry per CDR3 protein. The sample has 650,000 to 900,000 distinct CDR3 sequences, about half seen once. Sequencing was done on a sample of blood. This clonotype originated in a girl aged 10 to 17 with multiple sclerosis. The V gene is TRBV7-3, the J gene TRBJ2-1, with a tentative D call TRBD2 (6 bases). The CDR3 nucleotides are TGTGCCAGCAGCTTCCCGGGAGTCAATGAGCAGTTCTTC. Translated, it gives CASSFPGVNEQFF.